What follows are 12 T cell receptor beta chains derived from one specimen sequenced in a study of blood T cell repertoires in COVID-19. Only in-frame clones appear in the TCRdb table, and some are missing; sequencing was by immunoSEQ multiplex PCR. The table lists hundreds of thousands of clones, 83% of them singletons, with approximately 3.8% in the top ten. Sequenced material: PBMCs or T cells enriched from blood (not recorded which). The receptors were gathered from a woman aged 40 to 50 who had been exposed to COVID-19.

This clone was counted only a few times. The V and J genes are TRBV7-6 and TRBJ2-7; no reliable D call. Trimming pared 2 bases from V and 1 base from J, leaving 18 bases between. Per the germline V gene, CDR1 is SGHVS and CDR2 is FNYEAQ. The CDR3 totals 17 residues. CDR3 DNA sequence: TGTGCCAGCAGCTTAATCGCCTCGAAGCACCGATCCTACGAGCAGTACTTC. Its protein product is CASSLIASKHRSYEQYF. The whole variable domain, remainder taken from reference TRBV7-6 and TRBJ2-7, is GAGVSQSPRYKVTKRGQDVALRCDPISGHVSLYWYRQALGQGPEFLTYFNYEAQQDKSGLPNDRFSAERPEGSISTLTIQRTEQRDSAMYRCASSLIASKHRSYEQYFGPGTRLTVT.

The CDR3 DNA reads TGTGCCAGCAGCCCGGGACAGGAGGGGTTAGATGAAAAACTGTTTTTT. This translates into CASSPGQEGLDEKLFF. The V gene is TRBV4-2, the J gene TRBJ1-4, with 8 bases that match TRBD1. The junction had 10 bases not matched to a gene; V was cut back by 4 bases and J by 6 bases. Germline-derived CDR1 and CDR2 are LGHNA and YNFKEQ. CDR3 length: 16 amino acids.

The chain joins TRBV15 to TRBJ1-3; D uncertain. This CDR3 spans 16 amino acids. Per the germline V gene, CDR1 is LNHNV and CDR2 is YYDKDF (reference sequence). V dropped 0 bases and J dropped 0 bases, with 9 bases sitting between them. The CDR3 DNA sequence: TGTGCCACCAGCAGAGATCATCCCATCTCTGGAAACACCATATATTTT. Translated: CATSRDHPISGNTIYF.

The genes are TRBV19 and TRBJ2-1, with D perhaps TRBD1 (5 bases). Looked up from germline, CDR1 is LNHDA and CDR2 is SQIVND (reference sequence). V dropped 4 bases and J dropped 7 bases, with 17 bases sitting between them. The CDR3 is made up of 15 amino acids. CDR3 nucleotides: TGTGCCAGTAGTACCCAGGGTTACGCGAGGAATGAGCAGTTCTTC. Translation: CASSTQGYARNEQFF.

Only one count was recorded for this clone. The chain carries TRBV9 and TRBJ1-3; tentative D call: TRBD1 (6 bases). Germline V gives CDR1 SGDLS, CDR2 YYNGEE. The CDR3 consists of 16 residues. The V end was cut by 0 bases, the J end by 0 bases, with 10 bases between. CDR3 in DNA: TGTGCCAGCAGCGTAGCCGGGGGGGCCTCTGGAAACACCATATATTTT. Its translation is CASSVAGGASGNTIYF.

The chain combines TRBV6-2 or TRBV6-3 with TRBJ2-1, with 15 bases matching TRBD2. Germline V gene sequence: CDR1 MNHEY, CDR2 SVGEGT. The V and J ends lost 4 bases and 0 bases, in that order; junction bases with no gene match: 10. This CDR3 contains 20 residues. The CDR3 is CASSWGGTSGGTGSYNEQFF. The CDR3 nucleotides read TGTGCCAGCAGTTGGGGTGGGACTAGCGGGGGGACGGGCTCCTACAATGAGCAGTTCTTC.

The chain joins TRBV24-1 to TRBJ2-3; 8 bases match TRBD1. The CDR3 is made up of 15 amino acids. Looked up from germline, CDR1 is KGHDR and CDR2 is SFDVKD. J was trimmed by 1 base and V by 4 bases; bases with no gene match: 3. As DNA, the CDR3 is TGTGCCACCAGTGAGGACAGGGAAGGCACAGATACGCAGTATTTT. Its protein product is CATSEDREGTDTQYF.

The chain couples TRBV4-3 to TRBJ1-2, with D maybe TRBD1 (6 bases). The CDR3 runs 19 residues. Looked up from germline, CDR1 is LGHNA and CDR2 is YSLEER. V shed 0 bases and J shed 7 bases, with 27 bases lying between them. The CDR3 spells CASSQDLLGGAGELRGYTF. The CDR3 DNA sequence: TGCGCCAGCAGCCAAGATCTCCTGGGTGGGGCAGGGGAACTTCGTGGCTACACCTTC.

This chain uses TRBV3-1 (or the pseudogene TRBV3-2) with TRBJ2-7; D is possibly TRBD2 (5 bases). The CDR3 covers 12 residues. V gave up 2 bases and J gave up 7 bases, with 9 bases separating them. From germline, CDR1 is LGHDT and CDR2 YNNKEL (reference sequence). The CDR3 sequence is CASSQLEREQYF. CDR3 nucleotide sequence: TGTGCCAGCAGCCAACTAGAGCGGGAGCAGTACTTC.

This chain links TRBV28 with TRBJ1-2; 7 bases are shared with TRBD1. Germline values: CDR1 MDHEN, CDR2 SYDVKM. The CDR3 is 13 residues long. The V and J ends lost 6 bases and 1 base, in that order; junction bases with no gene match: 2. CDR3 sequence: CASSRDSNYGYTF. CDR3 DNA sequence: TGTGCCAGCAGCCGGGACAGTAACTATGGCTACACCTTC.

The V gene is TRBV5-4, the J gene TRBJ2-3, with 9 bases matching TRBD2. Trimming took 4 bases from V and 2 from J; bases not matched to a gene: 11. Per germline, CDR1 SGHNT and CDR2 YYREEE (reference sequence). The CDR3 is 17 amino acids. The CDR3 protein is CASSPRAGGGVTDTQYF. As DNA, the CDR3 is TGTGCCAGCAGCCCCCGGGCGGGCGGGGGGGTCACAGATACGCAGTATTTT.

The chain joins TRBV7-9 to TRBJ1-4; D is unclear. The CDR3 runs to 14 residues. V dropped 2 bases and J dropped 3 bases, with 7 bases sitting between them. CDR1 and CDR2 (germline): SEHNR, FQNEAQ (reference sequence). The CDR3 here is CASSLMGPNEKLFF. CDR3 nucleotide sequence: TGTGCCAGCAGCTTAATGGGCCCTAATGAAAAACTGTTTTTT.